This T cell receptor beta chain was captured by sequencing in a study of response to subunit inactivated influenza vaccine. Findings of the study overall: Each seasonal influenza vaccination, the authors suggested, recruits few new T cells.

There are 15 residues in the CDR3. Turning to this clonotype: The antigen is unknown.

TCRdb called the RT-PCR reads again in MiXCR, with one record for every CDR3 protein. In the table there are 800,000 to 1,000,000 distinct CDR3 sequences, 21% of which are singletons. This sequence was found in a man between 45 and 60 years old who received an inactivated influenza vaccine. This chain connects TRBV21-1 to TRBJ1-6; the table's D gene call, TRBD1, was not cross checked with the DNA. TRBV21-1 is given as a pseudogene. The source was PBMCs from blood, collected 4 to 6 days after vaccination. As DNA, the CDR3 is TGTGCCAGCAGCATATTGACAGGGGTTGGGTCACCCCTCCACTTT. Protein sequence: CASSILTGVGSPLHF.